Here is one T cell receptor beta chain with its context. Its cognate antigen is unknown. These data are taken from a study of cytomegalovirus exposure and HLA in healthy donors. Notes on the study in general: The study flagged about 150 TCR beta chains as cytomegalovirus-associated. According to a subsequent analysis, TCR clusters identified in the first cohort showed a tendency to co-occur across the approximately 120 validation repertoires. Under in vitro conditions, a few CMV-associated chains were confirmed as specific for CMV antigens.

Germline CDR1 is SGHVS and CDR2 is FNYEAQ. V was clipped by 1 base and J by 4 bases, with 11 bases between them. There are 15 residues in the CDR3. The donors were part of the validation cohort of 95 to 150 subjects. That cohort was separate from the first cohort, which comprised about 730 subjects. The table came from immunoSEQ multiplex PCR; TCRdb's copy has only in-frame clones and leaves some out. The sample records 200,000 to 250,000 clones, 87% being singletons. The chain has TRBV7-6 and TRBJ1-3; TRBD1 might be the D (5 bases). Sequences were obtained from PBMCs. The sequence was obtained from a woman under 30 in good health and CMV-seropositive. Here the CDR3 reads CASSLGSGSGNTIYF. The CDR3 DNA reads TGTGCCAGCAGCTTAGGTTCAGGGTCAGGAAACACCATATATTTT.